This entry describes one T cell receptor beta chain. This receptor's antigen is unknown. No base qualities exist here, and no much larger clone lies one base off it. Collaborating institutions collected whole blood in K2EDTA tubes following their own protocols. For TCRbeta analysis, collaborators shipped samples as frozen whole blood, isolated PBMCs, or DNA extracted from either of those sample types. The data stem from a study of blood T cell repertoires in COVID-19 (dated by TCRdb to the early 2020s). Concerning the study at large: The collaborator samples originated in the United States, Italy and Spain and spanned the acute and convalescent phases of COVID-19. Where available, HLA class I and class II types were obtained from metadata supplied by the sample provider rather than from assay-based typing. Samples came from the ongoing ImmuneRACE study (first 160 participants) plus 1,254 subjects from 6 global collaborators. Subjects who had been exposed to COVID-19, were actively infected with it, or had recovered from it provided the deeply sampled blood TCRbeta repertoires that made up the dataset. The prospective study material was composed of cDNA or gDNA derived from T cells, B-cell-depleted T cells, or PBMCs. Sample metadata almost always included a de-identified subject ID, COVID-19 status, age in years and sex. A freely available public database, intended as a resource for researchers studying the immune response to SARS-CoV-2, is where the repertoires were released.

The cysteine opens and the phenylalanine closes a CDR3 of 16 amino acids. Left in the record is the CDR3 DNA by itself, 48 bases read in frame from the first base. V is pared back by 4 bases and J by 2 bases, with 17 bases lying between the germline termini. Taken from the germline V gene, the CDR1 and CDR2 loops are SGHRS and YFSETQ. TCRbeta CDR3 regions were amplified from genomic DNA by means of the immunoSEQ Assay, a bias-controlled multiplex PCR. As for how the authors treated the data: The number of nucleated cells in each sample was estimated from the amplification of reference gene primers within the assay. To quantify the absolute abundance of each unique TCRbeta CDR3 rearrangement, sequence reads were collapsed and filtered. Productive Simpson clonality was computed per sample as the square root of Simpson's diversity index over productive rearrangements. TCRdb limited this immuneACCESS table to in-frame rearrangements with V and J called. A share of clones is missing; checked studies link under half to unresolved V genes, and the rest is unexplained. V and J calls plus clone size are reproduced from that table; the DNA served to infer D and trimming. For this sample there are under 300,000 clones; roughly 85% appear just once. About 10% of the sample rests with the top ten.

Results and caveats for the whole study, not just this receptor: How much clinical and demographic metadata was included differed by source and by participant, and the metadata was provided uncurated.

The receptor was isolated from a woman in her 70s with acute or convalescent COVID-19. Sequencing used peripheral blood. This receptor chain uses TRBV5-1 and TRBJ2-3; TRBD2 is a weak D gene call, 5 bases matching. The CDR3 reads CASSPGYNLITDTQYF. The DNA reads as follows: TGCGCCAGCAGCCCGGGGTACAACCTAATCACAGATACGCAGTATTTT.